Below, 19 T cell receptor beta chains from the same sample are listed, as sequenced in a study of cytomegalovirus exposure and HLA in healthy donors. The PCR used 60 Vbeta and 13 Jbeta primers. Measured with immunoSEQ multiplex PCR; TCRdb has only the in-frame clones, and not every one. The listing records tens of thousands of clones. The sample taken for sequencing was PBMCs. All receptors derive from a female donor in good health and CMV-seropositive.

The chain joins TRBV7-3 to TRBJ2-5; the match to TRBD2 covers 10 bases. V was pared by 1 base and J by 5 bases, with 4 bases of the junction left unmatched. Germline V lookup: CDR1 SGHTA, CDR2 FQGTGA. This CDR3 comprises 15 residues. CDR3 in amino acids: CASSLSTAGGETQYF. The CDR3 DNA reads as TGTGCCAGCAGCTTAAGTACAGCGGGGGGGGAGACCCAGTACTTC.

The chain recombines TRBV19 with TRBJ2-7; a weak D match, TRBD2 (5 bases). Germline loops: CDR1 LNHDA, CDR2 SQIVND (reference sequence). This CDR3 spans 15 amino acids. V was cut by 5 bases and J by 2 bases, with 16 bases left in between. The CDR3 loop is CASSQQSSQAYEQYF. The CDR3 DNA is TGTGCCAGTAGTCAGCAGTCTAGCCAAGCCTACGAGCAGTACTTC.

This chain joins TRBV4-1 and TRBJ2-1; possibly TRBD2 for D (5 bases). With 3 bases removed from V and 1 base from J, the gap between germline ends came to 16 bases. The CDR3 is made up of 17 amino acids. The V gene's germline CDR1 is MGHRA and CDR2 YSYEKL. This CDR3 reads CASSQAPGGLSYNEQFF. In nucleotides, the CDR3 is TGCGCCAGCAGCCAGGCCCCGGGCGGACTTTCCTACAATGAGCAGTTCTTC.

The chain joins TRBV18 to TRBJ2-1; 10 nucleotides line up with TRBD1. From germline, CDR1 is KGHSH and CDR2 LQKENI. The CDR3 length is 17 residues. The V segment lost 2 bases and the J segment 5 bases; nucleotides outside the gene matches: 9. The CDR3 loop reads CASSPSRGQGSDNEQFF. CDR3 coding DNA: TGTGCCAGCTCACCAAGCCGGGGACAGGGGTCCGACAATGAGCAGTTCTTC.

The chain couples TRBV6-6 to TRBJ2-6, with no clear D. This CDR3 region has 15 residues. Germline lookup yields CDR1 MNHNY and CDR2 SVGAGI (reference sequence). With 2 bases removed from V and 0 bases from J, the gap between germline ends came to 5 bases. The CDR3 is CASSYLSSGANVLTF. DNA of the CDR3: TGTGCCAGCAGTTACCTCAGCTCTGGGGCCAACGTCCTGACTTTC.

The V gene is TRBV5-6, the J gene TRBJ2-5; 8 bases line up with TRBD2. Germline CDR1 reads SGHDT; CDR2 reads YYEEEE. The CDR3 extends over 15 amino acids. V trimming: 2 bases; J trimming: 0 bases; junction bases outside the gene matches: 3. CDR3 protein: CASSLRGGYQETQYF. In DNA, the CDR3 is TGTGCCAGCAGCTTACGGGGGGGGTACCAAGAGACCCAGTACTTC.

The V call is TRBV6-5, the J call TRBJ2-7; 8 nucleotides align to TRBD2. CDR1 is MNHEY, CDR2 SVGAGI, per germline. Losses at the gene ends were 0 bases for V and 7 bases for J; bases not matched to a gene: 8. The CDR3 is made up of 15 amino acids. The CDR3 protein is CASSYSSGRGFEQYF. The CDR3 DNA is TGTGCCAGCAGTTACTCCAGCGGGAGAGGGTTTGAGCAGTACTTC.

This chain connects TRBV5-4 to TRBJ1-6; the D gene is possibly TRBD1 (5 bases). Germline lookup yields CDR1 SGHNT and CDR2 YYREEE (reference sequence). The V end lost 5 bases, the J end lost 0 bases, and 12 bases lay between the germline ends. The CDR3 loop spans 16 amino acids. CDR3 nucleotides: TGTGCCAGCAGGAGGGACGGGAGCTCCTATAATTCACCCCTCCACTTT. Its translation: CASRRDGSSYNSPLHF.

The chain combines TRBV7-6 with TRBJ1-2; tentatively, D is TRBD1 (6 bases). The V and J ends lost 4 bases and 8 bases respectively, with 20 bases between them. Per germline, CDR1 SGHVS and CDR2 FNYEAQ. The CDR3 length is 15 residues. The CDR3 sequence is CASSSNLQGVEGYTF. CDR3 DNA: TGTGCCAGCAGCTCAAATCTACAGGGAGTTGAGGGCTACACCTTC. Filled out from reference TRBV7-6 and TRBJ1-2, the complete variable domain reads GAGVSQSPRYKVTKRGQDVALRCDPISGHVSLYWYRQALGQGPEFLTYFNYEAQQDKSGLPNDRFSAERPEGSISTLTIQRTEQRDSAMYRCASSSNLQGVEGYTFGSGTRLTVV.

The chain combines TRBV4-3 with TRBJ1-1; D might be TRBD1 (5 bases). The CDR3 is 17 amino acids. Trimming pared 2 bases from V and 2 bases from J, leaving 18 bases between. Germline V lookup: CDR1 LGHNA, CDR2 YSLEER. The CDR3 region is CASSQKRLGGLNTEAFF. DNA of the CDR3: TGCGCCAGCAGCCAAAAGCGCCTGGGGGGACTAAACACTGAAGCTTTCTTT.

The chain employs TRBV7-6 and TRBJ2-5; 7 bases agree with TRBD1. The CDR3 is made up of 17 amino acids. From germline, CDR1 is SGHVS and CDR2 FNYEAQ. The ends lost 0 bases at V and 2 bases at J; junction bases unmatched: 9. Written as DNA, the CDR3 is TGTGCCAGCAGCTTAGCGCGCGTGACAGGGAGACAAGAGACCCAGTACTTC. It specifies CASSLARVTGRQETQYF.

This chain joins TRBV21-1 and TRBJ1-4; no check of the table's D call, TRBD1, against the DNA was made. TRBV21-1 is shown as a pseudogene. CDR3 size: 14 residues. The CDR3 reads CASSKATGLMKRFF. The CDR3 region has the DNA TGTGCCAGCAGCAAAGCCACAGGCTTAATGAAGAGGTTTTTT.

The rearrangement joins TRBV6-5 to TRBJ2-1; D uncertain. CDR1 MNHEY and CDR2 SVGAGI come from the germline V gene. The CDR3 extends over 13 amino acids. Between the trimmed V and J ends, which lost 0 bases and 14 bases, there was a span of 14 bases. CDR3 in amino acids: CASSYSNRLLEFF. The CDR3 DNA sequence: TGTGCCAGCAGTTACTCTAACCGGTTGTTGGAGTTCTTC.

The chain uses TRBV9 and TRBJ2-3; 8 bases align to TRBD1. The CDR3 runs to 16 residues. The V segment lost 4 bases and the J segment 1 base; nucleotides outside the gene matches: 8. Germline loops: CDR1 SGDLS, CDR2 YYNGEE. For the CDR3, the DNA is TGTGCCAGCAGCCCTACAGGGGGAATCGGCACAGATACGCAGTATTTT. It translates to CASSPTGGIGTDTQYF.

V is TRBV29-1 and J is TRBJ1-1; TRBD1 might be the D (6 bases). Germline CDR1 reads SQVTM; CDR2 reads ANQGSEA. V was shortened by 4 bases and J by 4 bases, with 13 bases between the two germline ends. CDR3 length: 13 residues. The CDR3 reads CSVGAGASTEAFF. The CDR3 coding sequence is TGCAGCGTTGGGGCGGGGGCGAGCACTGAAGCTTTCTTT.

V usage is TRBV6-5 and J usage is TRBJ1-1; D not certain. The CDR3 runs 16 residues. From germline, CDR1 is MNHEY and CDR2 SVGAGI. Between the trimmed V and J ends, which lost 0 bases and 0 bases, there was a span of 11 bases. The CDR3 DNA follows: TGTGCCAGCAGTTACTCATGGAGGACCCTGAACACTGAAGCTTTCTTT. Protein: CASSYSWRTLNTEAFF.

The rearrangement uses TRBV2 and TRBJ2-6, with D possibly matching TRBD1 (7 bases). The CDR3 spans 15 residues. V lost 5 bases, J lost 0 bases, and 8 bases lay in between. Germline-derived CDR1 and CDR2 are SNHLY and FYNNEI. CDR3 sequence (DNA): TGTGCCAGCAGTCAGGGGGGCTCTGGGGCCAACGTCCTGACTTTC. Translating gives CASSQGGSGANVLTF. Full variable domain (outside the CDR3, taken from reference TRBV2 and TRBJ2-6): EPEVTQTPSHQVTQMGQEVILRCVPISNHLYFYWYRQILGQKVEFLVSFYNNEISEKSEIFDDQFSVERPDGSNFTLKIRSTKLEDSAMYFCASSQGGSGANVLTFGAGSRLTVL.

V usage is TRBV18 and J usage is TRBJ2-3, with D tentatively TRBD2 (5 bases). This CDR3 region has 16 residues. Germline CDR1 and CDR2: KGHSH and LQKENI. Trimming took 2 bases from V and 2 from J, leaving 14 bases between them. The CDR3 DNA reads TGTGCCAGCTCACCAATGTATGGGGAGTCCACAGATACGCAGTATTTT. Translating gives CASSPMYGESTDTQYF. Supplemented by reference TRBV18 and TRBJ2-3, the full variable domain reads NAGVMQNPRHLVRRRGQEARLRCSPMKGHSHVYWYRQLPEEGLKFMVYLQKENIIDESGMPKERFSAEFPKEGPSILRIQQVVRGDSAAYFCASSPMYGESTDTQYFGPGTRLTVL.

The CDR3 DNA reads as TGCAGCGTCATACCAGGGGAGGGGCTGACACTCTCTGGAAACACCATATATTTT. It specifies CSVIPGEGLTLSGNTIYF. The chain has TRBV29-1 and TRBJ1-3; D may be TRBD1 (6 bases). Germline V CDR1 and CDR2: SQVTM, ANQGSEA. V lost 6 bases to trimming and J lost 0 bases, with 24 bases between them. The CDR3 extends over 18 amino acids.